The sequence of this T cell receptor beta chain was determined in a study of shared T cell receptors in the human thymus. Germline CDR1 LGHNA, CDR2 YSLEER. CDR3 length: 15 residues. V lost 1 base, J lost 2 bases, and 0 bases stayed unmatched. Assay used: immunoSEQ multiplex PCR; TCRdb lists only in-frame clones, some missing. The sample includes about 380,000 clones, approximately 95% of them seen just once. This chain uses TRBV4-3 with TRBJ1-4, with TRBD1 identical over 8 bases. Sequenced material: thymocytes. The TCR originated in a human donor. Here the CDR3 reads CASSQGTGTNEKLFF. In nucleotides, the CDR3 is TGCGCCAGCAGCCAAGGGACAGGGACTAATGAAAAACTGTTTTTT.